This paragraph covers one T cell receptor beta chain sequence. Losses at the gene ends were 5 bases for V and 4 bases for J; bases not matched to a gene: 5. Per the germline V gene, CDR1 is MDHEN and CDR2 is SYDVKM. This CDR3 has 14 amino acids. The sample comes from a study of T cell changes during pregnancy in multiple sclerosis. The assay was immunoSEQ multiplex PCR, and TCRdb's table has in-frame clones only and misses some. This table has tens of thousands of clones, approximately 89% appearing once. The material was peripheral blood, obtained in the first trimester of pregnancy. This TCR was recovered from a female donor with multiple sclerosis, enrolled in a pregnancy study. V usage is TRBV28 and J usage is TRBJ1-3, with 7 bases identical to TRBD1. The CDR3 spells CASSPRDSGNTIYF. The CDR3 DNA reads as TGTGCCAGCAGTCCGCGGGACAGCGGAAACACCATATATTTT.